The sequence of this T cell receptor (beta chain) was determined in a study of blood T cells in healthy people across ages. Study outcomes and limitations: Diversity was higher, and naive CD4+ cells more numerous, in long-lived donors than in aged donors.

In regard to this clonotype: Its antigen is still unknown.

With a J-beta primer mix and a sample-barcoded 5' primer, a second PCR ran about 7 to 12 cycles. MiXCR was run by TCRdb on the 5' RACE reads, yielding one entry per CDR3 protein. The sample holds about 1,400,000 distinct CDR3 sequences, approximately 59% seen once. With 2 bases removed from V and 4 bases from J, the gap between germline ends came to 8 bases. Germline V CDR1 and CDR2: MRHNA, SNTAGT. CDR3 size: 13 residues. Sample: blood. The chain links TRBV6-4 to TRBJ1-2; D may be TRBD1 (6 bases). This TCR was recovered from a man between 18 and 29 years old in good health. In DNA form, the CDR3 reads TGTGCCAGCAGTGACAGGGGGTTCTATGGCTACACCTTC. Its translation: CASSDRGFYGYTF.